These 10 T cell receptor beta chains originate from one sample sequenced in a study of ipilimumab plus nivolumab after autologous stem cell transplantation (dated by TCRdb to the early 2020s). Library generation was performed with the immunoSEQ multiplex PCR assay. Sourced from immuneACCESS, this table was stored by TCRdb with only in-frame sequences that have V and J called. A share of the clones is absent; for the studies checked, an unresolved V gene accounts for under half, and the remainder has no known explanation. In this sample the table shows about 43,000 clones, about 88% of which occur a single time. The ten largest clones represent approximately 0.87% of the sample. Sequences were derived from PBMCs, sampled in a trial of ipilimumab plus nivolumab as post-transplant consolidation. These receptors originate from a male donor with multiple myeloma.

The CDR3 sequence is CASSLRQESNQPQHF. DNA for the CDR3: TGTGCCAGTAGTCTTAGACAGGAAAGCAATCAGCCCCAGCATTTT. The rearrangement links TRBV19 to TRBJ1-5; maybe TRBD1 (6 bases). This CDR3 contains 15 residues. Germline V gene lookup returns CDR1 LNHDA and CDR2 SQIVND (reference sequence). With 5 bases removed from V and 1 base from J, the gap between germline ends came to 12 bases.

The chain uses TRBV2 and TRBJ1-3, with a weak D call TRBD1 (6 bases). CDR1 is SNHLY, CDR2 FYNNEI, per germline. V lost 8 bases to trimming and J lost 3 bases, with 14 bases between them. There are 14 residues in the CDR3. CDR3 amino acids: CASQTGSSGNTIYF. CDR3 in DNA: TGTGCCAGCCAGACAGGATCCAGTGGAAACACCATATATTTT.

The J gene is TRBJ1-4, the V gene TRBV7-9; D ambiguous. Germline V gene data show CDR1 as SEHNR and CDR2 as FQNEAQ (reference sequence). CDR3 size: 15 residues. Trimming took off 8 bases at V and 8 bases at J, with 21 bases between the two ends. The CDR3 sequence is CASAPNRVGREKLFF. In DNA, the CDR3 is TGTGCCAGCGCCCCCAACCGCGTCGGTAGGGAAAAACTGTTTTTT. Using reference TRBV7-9 and TRBJ1-4 for the parts outside the CDR3, the full variable domain is DTGVSQNPRHKITKRGQNVTFRCDPISEHNRLYWYRQTLGQGPEFLTYFQNEAQLEKSRLLSDRFSAERPKGSFSTLEIQRTEQGDSAMYLCASAPNRVGREKLFFGSGTQLSVL.

The chain carries TRBV29-1 and TRBJ1-1, with 10 positions matching TRBD1. Germline V gene lookup returns CDR1 SQVTM and CDR2 ANQGSEA. With 7 bases clipped from V and 5 bases from J, the junction kept 10 bases outside the gene matches. The CDR3 length is 14 residues. In DNA, the CDR3 is TGCAGCGCTGGGCCGGACAGGGGGGGAACTGAAGCTTTCTTT. Translation: CSAGPDRGGTEAFF.

The V call is TRBV25-1, the J call TRBJ2-1; D ambiguous. Germline assignment: CDR1 MGHDK and CDR2 SYGVNS. The CDR3 contains 14 residues. V was cut by 5 bases and J by 4 bases, with 12 bases left in between. The CDR3 here is CASSQTTNYNEQFF. The DNA for the CDR3 is TGTGCCAGCAGTCAAACGACAAATTACAATGAGCAGTTCTTC.

The V call is TRBV6-5, the J call TRBJ2-7; weak D call: TRBD1 (6 bases). Germline-derived CDR1 and CDR2 are MNHEY and SVGAGI. The CDR3 runs to 13 residues. V was pared by 6 bases and J by 2 bases, with 11 bases between. The CDR3 nucleotides read TGTGCCAGCAGATTCAGGGGCACCTACGAGCAGTACTTC. Its translation is CASRFRGTYEQYF.

This chain connects TRBV5-1 to TRBJ1-1; no firm D call. The CDR3 is made up of 16 amino acids. V dropped 1 base and J dropped 1 base, with 14 bases sitting between them. The germline V gene has CDR1 SGHRS and CDR2 YFSETQ. The CDR3 DNA reads TGCGCCAGCAGCTTGATCCCACCACCCGGGAACACTGAAGCTTTCTTT. It codes for CASSLIPPPGNTEAFF.

V and J are TRBV4-1 and TRBJ2-2, with D tentatively TRBD2 (7 bases). The CDR3 runs to 16 residues. From germline, CDR1 is MGHRA and CDR2 YSYEKL. The V and J ends lost 1 base and 7 bases respectively, with 16 bases between them. The CDR3: CASSQGRGASRGELFF. CDR3 DNA sequence: TGCGCCAGCAGCCAAGGTCGGGGGGCCTCTCGCGGGGAGCTGTTTTTT.

The rearrangement uses TRBV7-8 and TRBJ2-5; D might be TRBD1 (5 bases). The ends were cut back, 1 base at V and 1 base at J, with 10 bases in the middle. Germline values: CDR1 SGHVS, CDR2 FQNEAQ. The CDR3 consists of 15 residues. CDR3 coding DNA: TGTGCCAGCAGCTTAGGGGGCAGAGCCCAAGAGACCCAGTACTTC. Translated: CASSLGGRAQETQYF.

This clone was detected a few times. Other DNA sequences in the same sample also yield this CDR3. The V and J genes are TRBV5-4 and TRBJ2-5; TRBD2 matches at 11 bases. The CDR3 runs 17 residues. The J segment lost 5 bases and the V segment lost 0 bases, leaving 9 bases of the junction unmatched. Germline-derived CDR1 and CDR2 are SGHNT and YYREEE (reference sequence). CDR3 DNA sequence: TGTGCCAGCAGCTTGGCGGTTAGCGGGAGGGCCAGTGAGACCCAGTACTTC. Its protein product is CASSLAVSGRASETQYF.